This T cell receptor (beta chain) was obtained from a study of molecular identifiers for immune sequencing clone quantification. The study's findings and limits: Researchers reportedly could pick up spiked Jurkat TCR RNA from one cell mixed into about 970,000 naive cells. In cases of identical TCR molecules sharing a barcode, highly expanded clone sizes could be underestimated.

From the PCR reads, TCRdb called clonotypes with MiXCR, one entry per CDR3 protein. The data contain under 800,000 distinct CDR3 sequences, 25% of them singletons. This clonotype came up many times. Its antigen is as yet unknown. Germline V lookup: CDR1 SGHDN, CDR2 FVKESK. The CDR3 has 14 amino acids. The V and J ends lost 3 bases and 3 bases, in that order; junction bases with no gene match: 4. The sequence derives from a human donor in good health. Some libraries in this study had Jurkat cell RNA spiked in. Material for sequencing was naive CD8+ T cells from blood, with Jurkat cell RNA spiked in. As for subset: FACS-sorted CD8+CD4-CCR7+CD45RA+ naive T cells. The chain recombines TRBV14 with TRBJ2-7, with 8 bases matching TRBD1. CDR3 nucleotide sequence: TGTGCCAGCAGCCACTCAGGGGGCGTCTACGAGCAGTACTTC. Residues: CASSHSGGVYEQYF. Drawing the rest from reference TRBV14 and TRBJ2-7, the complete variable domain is EAGVTQFPSHSVIEKGQTVTLRCDPISGHDNLYWYRRVMGKEIKFLLHFVKESKQDESGMPNNRFLAERTGGTYSTLKVQPAELEDSGVYFCASSHSGGVYEQYFGPGTRLTVT.